The rows below give T cell receptor beta chains drawn from one sample of a study of blood T cell repertoires in COVID-19. Clones were sequenced by immunoSEQ multiplex PCR, and TCRdb holds only the in-frame ones, with some missing. This sample has 350,000 to 450,000 clones, with approximately 90% found just once. Sample: PBMCs or T cells enriched from blood (not recorded which). All receptors come from a woman in her 40s who had been exposed to COVID-19. The CDR3 runs from the conserved cysteine through the conserved F or W. D genes are given only for firm matches. Clone size is shown for a subset of rows, as once, few, many or a class of expanded clone.

d_call: NA
cdr3_length: 14
j_call: TRBJ2-3
clone_size: NA
v_call: TRBV3-1/TRBV3-2
cdr3_aa: CASRGAGGTDTQYF
cdr3_nt: TGTGCCAGCAGGGGGGCAGGGGGCACAGATACGCAGTATTTT

d_call: NA
cdr3_length: 14
j_call: TRBJ2-2
clone_size: NA
v_call: TRBV24-1
cdr3_aa: CATSGSGMAGELFF
cdr3_nt: TGTGCCACCAGTGGGTCCGGGATGGCCGGGGAGCTGTTTTTT

d_call: NA
cdr3_length: 13
j_call: TRBJ2-7
clone_size: once
v_call: TRBV2
cdr3_aa: CASSVVSGREQYF
cdr3_nt: TGTGCCAGCAGTGTAGTATCAGGGCGCGAGCAGTACTTC

d_call: NA
cdr3_length: 13
j_call: TRBJ2-3
clone_size: NA
v_call: TRBV6-5
cdr3_aa: CASSYDTVDTQYF
cdr3_nt: TGTGCCAGCAGTTACGACACGGTTGATACGCAGTATTTT

d_call: TRBD1
cdr3_length: 14
j_call: TRBJ1-4
clone_size: NA
v_call: TRBV6-5
cdr3_aa: CASRTGTGIEKLFF
cdr3_nt: TGTGCCAGCAGAACCGGGACAGGGATTGAAAAACTGTTTTTT

d_call: NA
cdr3_length: 19
j_call: TRBJ1-5
clone_size: NA
v_call: TRBV5-4
cdr3_aa: CASSLVPPRTVYSNQPQHF
cdr3_nt: TGTGCCAGCAGCTTGGTCCCTCCCCGGACAGTCTATAGCAATCAGCCCCAGCATTTT

d_call: TRBD2
cdr3_length: 16
j_call: TRBJ2-1
clone_size: NA
v_call: TRBV15
cdr3_aa: CATSGDSGISYNEQFF
cdr3_nt: TGTGCCACCAGCGGGGATAGCGGGATTTCCTACAATGAGCAGTTCTTC

d_call: TRBD1
cdr3_length: 15
j_call: TRBJ1-2
clone_size: NA
v_call: TRBV3-1/TRBV3-2
cdr3_aa: CASSQNPGTAYGYTF
cdr3_nt: TGTGCCAGCAGCCAAAACCCCGGGACAGCCTATGGCTACACCTTC

d_call: NA
cdr3_length: 15
j_call: TRBJ1-4
clone_size: NA
v_call: TRBV27
cdr3_aa: CASRMNRRTNEKLFF
cdr3_nt: TGTGCCAGCAGGATGAACAGGAGAACTAATGAAAAACTGTTTTTT

d_call: TRBD1
cdr3_length: 16
j_call: TRBJ1-1
clone_size: NA
v_call: TRBV18
cdr3_aa: CASSPATGVRLSEAFF
cdr3_nt: TGTGCCAGCTCACCCGCGACAGGGGTTCGGCTTAGTGAAGCTTTCTTT

d_call: NA
cdr3_length: 18
j_call: TRBJ2-6
clone_size: NA
v_call: TRBV19
cdr3_aa: CASSLPSTGNSGANVLTF
cdr3_nt: TGTGCCAGTAGTCTCCCTTCAACAGGCAACTCTGGGGCCAACGTCCTGACTTTC

d_call: TRBD1
cdr3_length: 15
j_call: TRBJ1-2
clone_size: NA
v_call: TRBV6-5
cdr3_aa: CASSSRMDRAEGYTF
cdr3_nt: TGTGCCAGCAGTTCGCGCATGGACAGGGCGGAAGGCTACACCTTC

d_call: NA
cdr3_length: 14
j_call: TRBJ2-1
clone_size: NA
v_call: TRBV19
cdr3_aa: CASSISAAYNEQFF
cdr3_nt: TGTGCCAGTAGTATAAGCGCCGCCTACAATGAGCAGTTCTTC

d_call: TRBD1
cdr3_length: 14
j_call: TRBJ1-6
clone_size: NA
v_call: TRBV30
cdr3_aa: CAWSRTGYNSPLHF
cdr3_nt: TGTGCCTGGAGCCGGACAGGATATAATTCACCCCTCCACTTT

d_call: NA
cdr3_length: 14
j_call: TRBJ2-3
clone_size: once
v_call: TRBV10-1
cdr3_aa: CASSEGDPTDTQYF
cdr3_nt: TGCGCCAGCAGTGAAGGGGATCCCACAGATACGCAGTATTTT

d_call: TRBD1
cdr3_length: 15
j_call: TRBJ1-2
clone_size: NA
v_call: TRBV7-9
cdr3_aa: CASSQSGQGSGGYTF
cdr3_nt: TGTGCCAGCAGCCAGTCGGGACAGGGTTCGGGTGGCTACACCTTC

d_call: TRBD1
cdr3_length: 15
j_call: TRBJ1-1
clone_size: NA
v_call: TRBV20-1
cdr3_aa: CSASKQQGVGTEAFF
cdr3_nt: TGCAGTGCTAGTAAGCAACAGGGGGTCGGCACTGAAGCTTTCTTT

d_call: TRBD1
cdr3_length: 13
j_call: TRBJ2-1
clone_size: NA
v_call: TRBV11-2
cdr3_aa: CATTTGSVNEQFF
cdr3_nt: TGTGCCACCACGACAGGGTCCGTGAATGAGCAGTTCTTC

d_call: TRBD1
cdr3_length: 18
j_call: TRBJ1-1
clone_size: NA
v_call: TRBV5-6
cdr3_aa: CASSLARGQRTRNTEAFF
cdr3_nt: TGTGCCAGCAGCTTGGCGAGGGGACAGCGTACCAGGAACACTGAAGCTTTCTTT

d_call: TRBD1
cdr3_length: 15
j_call: TRBJ1-5
clone_size: once
v_call: TRBV5-8
cdr3_aa: CASSFADRGRQPQHF
cdr3_nt: TGTGCCAGCAGCTTCGCGGACAGGGGACGTCAGCCCCAGCATTTT

d_call: NA
cdr3_length: 14
j_call: TRBJ1-1
clone_size: NA
v_call: TRBV7-3
cdr3_aa: CASSQVGGYTEAFF
cdr3_nt: TGTGCCAGCAGTCAGGTCGGGGGGTACACTGAAGCTTTCTTT

d_call: TRBD1
cdr3_length: 15
j_call: TRBJ2-3
clone_size: NA
v_call: TRBV11-1
cdr3_aa: CASSARQGAADTQYF
cdr3_nt: TGTGCCAGCAGCGCGCGACAGGGAGCGGCAGATACGCAGTATTTT

d_call: TRBD2
cdr3_length: 15
j_call: TRBJ2-7
clone_size: NA
v_call: TRBV29-1
cdr3_aa: CSVEVGDGAGYEQYF
cdr3_nt: TGCAGCGTTGAAGTAGGAGATGGAGCGGGATACGAGCAGTACTTC

d_call: TRBD1
cdr3_length: 14
j_call: TRBJ1-6
clone_size: NA
v_call: TRBV5-1
cdr3_aa: CASGRGTANSPLHF
cdr3_nt: TGCGCCAGCGGCAGGGGGACAGCGAATTCACCCCTCCACTTT

d_call: NA
cdr3_length: 12
j_call: TRBJ1-1
clone_size: NA
v_call: TRBV12-3/TRBV12-4
cdr3_aa: CASSLYRAEAFF
cdr3_nt: TGTGCCAGCAGCTTGTACCGGGCTGAAGCTTTCTTT

d_call: TRBD1
cdr3_length: 15
j_call: TRBJ2-5
clone_size: NA
v_call: TRBV24-1
cdr3_aa: CATSDSGTVKETQYF
cdr3_nt: TGTGCCACCAGTGATTCCGGGACAGTCAAAGAGACCCAGTACTTC

d_call: NA
cdr3_length: 16
j_call: TRBJ1-5
clone_size: NA
v_call: TRBV7-7
cdr3_aa: CASSLRTEISHQPQHF
cdr3_nt: TGTGCTAGCAGCTTAAGGACAGAAATTAGCCATCAGCCCCAGCATTTT

d_call: NA
cdr3_length: 16
j_call: TRBJ1-5
clone_size: NA
v_call: TRBV7-4
cdr3_aa: CASSFKGGARDQPQHF
cdr3_nt: TGTGCCAGCAGCTTTAAAGGGGGGGCTAGGGATCAGCCCCAGCATTTT

d_call: NA
cdr3_length: 14
j_call: TRBJ1-5
clone_size: NA
v_call: TRBV27
cdr3_aa: CASSPRYSNQPQHF
cdr3_nt: TGTGCCAGCAGCCCCAGGTATAGCAATCAGCCCCAGCATTTT

d_call: NA
cdr3_length: 16
j_call: TRBJ2-7
clone_size: once
v_call: TRBV23-1
cdr3_aa: CASSHLPPGRDSEQYF
cdr3_nt: TGCGCCAGCAGTCACCTCCCCCCCGGGCGGGACTCAGAGCAGTACTTC

d_call: TRBD2
cdr3_length: 17
j_call: TRBJ2-2
clone_size: NA
v_call: TRBV9
cdr3_aa: CASSPGLAGASTGELFF
cdr3_nt: TGTGCCAGCAGCCCTGGACTAGCGGGAGCGAGCACCGGGGAGCTGTTTTTT

d_call: NA
cdr3_length: 13
j_call: TRBJ2-1
clone_size: NA
v_call: TRBV7-3
cdr3_aa: CASSTGTYNEQFF
cdr3_nt: TGTGCCAGCAGCACCGGGACATACAATGAGCAGTTCTTC

d_call: NA
cdr3_length: 14
j_call: TRBJ1-1
clone_size: NA
v_call: TRBV11-3
cdr3_aa: CASSPRGGHTEAFF
cdr3_nt: TGTGCCAGCAGCCCCCGGGGGGGGCATACTGAAGCTTTCTTT

d_call: NA
cdr3_length: 15
j_call: TRBJ1-4
clone_size: NA
v_call: TRBV18
cdr3_aa: CASSPGGSSVEKLFF
cdr3_nt: TGTGCCAGCTCACCAGGGGGCTCGTCGGTGGAAAAACTGTTTTTT

d_call: TRBD1
cdr3_length: 14
j_call: TRBJ2-5
clone_size: NA
v_call: TRBV5-1
cdr3_aa: CASSLGTGDGTQYF
cdr3_nt: TGCGCCAGCAGCCTCGGGACAGGGGACGGGACCCAGTACTTC

d_call: NA
cdr3_length: 14
j_call: TRBJ2-6
clone_size: NA
v_call: TRBV18
cdr3_aa: CASLNSSGANVLTF
cdr3_nt: TGTGCCAGCCTTAATAGCTCTGGGGCCAACGTCCTGACTTTC

d_call: NA
cdr3_length: 13
j_call: TRBJ1-1
clone_size: NA
v_call: TRBV24-1
cdr3_aa: CATSDPFGTEAFF
cdr3_nt: TGTGCCACCAGTGATCCCTTCGGGACTGAAGCTTTCTTT

d_call: TRBD2
cdr3_length: 14
j_call: TRBJ2-3
clone_size: NA
v_call: TRBV5-4
cdr3_aa: CASSDRTSGYTQYF
cdr3_nt: TGTGCCAGCAGCGACCGGACTAGCGGATATACGCAGTATTTT

d_call: TRBD1
cdr3_length: 14
j_call: TRBJ2-7
clone_size: NA
v_call: TRBV30
cdr3_aa: CAWSRGTGGSKQYF
cdr3_nt: TGTGCCTGGAGTCGAGGGACAGGGGGCAGTAAGCAGTACTTC